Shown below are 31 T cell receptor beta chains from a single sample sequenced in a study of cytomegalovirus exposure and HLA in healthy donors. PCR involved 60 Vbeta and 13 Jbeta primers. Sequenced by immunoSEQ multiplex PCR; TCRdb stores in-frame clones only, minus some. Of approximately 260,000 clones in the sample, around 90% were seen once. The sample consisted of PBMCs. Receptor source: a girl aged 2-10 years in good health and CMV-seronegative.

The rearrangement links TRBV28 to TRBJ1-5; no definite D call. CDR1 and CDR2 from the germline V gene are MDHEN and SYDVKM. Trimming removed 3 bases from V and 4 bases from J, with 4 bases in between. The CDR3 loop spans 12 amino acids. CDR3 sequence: CASSFTNQPQHF. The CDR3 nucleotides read TGTGCCAGCAGTTTCACAAATCAGCCCCAGCATTTT.

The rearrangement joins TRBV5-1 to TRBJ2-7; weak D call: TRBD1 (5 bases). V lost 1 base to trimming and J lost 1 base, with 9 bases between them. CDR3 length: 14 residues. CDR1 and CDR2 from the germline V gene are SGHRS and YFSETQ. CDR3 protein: CASSLLQGSYEQYF. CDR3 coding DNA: TGCGCCAGCAGCTTGTTGCAGGGATCCTACGAGCAGTACTTC.

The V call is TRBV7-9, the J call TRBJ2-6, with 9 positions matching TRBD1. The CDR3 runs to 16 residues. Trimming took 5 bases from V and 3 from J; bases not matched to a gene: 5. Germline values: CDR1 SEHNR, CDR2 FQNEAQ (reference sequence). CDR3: CASSPRTGVGANVLTF. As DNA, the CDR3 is TGTGCCAGCAGCCCTAGGACAGGGGTTGGGGCCAACGTCCTGACTTTC.

The DNA of the CDR3 is TGCGCCAGCAGCAAAGGGACTAGCGCCCCCAATGAGCAGTTCTTC. Its translation: CASSKGTSAPNEQFF. The chain is built from TRBV5-1 and TRBJ2-1; 10 positions agree with TRBD2. Trimming at V came to 4 bases and at J to 6 bases, leaving 7 bases not matched to a gene. CDR1 is SGHRS and CDR2 is YFSETQ in the germline V gene. The length of the CDR3 is 15 residues.

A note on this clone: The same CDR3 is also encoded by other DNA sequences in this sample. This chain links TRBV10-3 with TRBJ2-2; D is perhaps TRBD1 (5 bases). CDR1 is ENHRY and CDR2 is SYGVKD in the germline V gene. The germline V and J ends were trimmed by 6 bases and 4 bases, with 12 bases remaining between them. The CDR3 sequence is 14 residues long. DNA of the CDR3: TGTGCCATCAGGGGGCAGGAGTTCACCGGGGAGCTGTTTTTT. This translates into CAIRGQEFTGELFF.

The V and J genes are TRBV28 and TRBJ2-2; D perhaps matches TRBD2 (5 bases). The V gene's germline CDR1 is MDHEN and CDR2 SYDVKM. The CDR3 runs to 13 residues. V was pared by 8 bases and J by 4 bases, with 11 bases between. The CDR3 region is CASSSTSTGELFF. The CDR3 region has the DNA TGTGCCAGCTCCTCTACTAGCACCGGGGAGCTGTTTTTT.

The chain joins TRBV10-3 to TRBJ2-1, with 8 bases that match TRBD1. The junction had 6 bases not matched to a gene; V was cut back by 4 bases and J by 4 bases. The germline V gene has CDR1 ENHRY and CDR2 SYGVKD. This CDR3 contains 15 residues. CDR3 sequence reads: CAISGPGQAYNEQFF. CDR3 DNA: TGTGCCATCAGTGGCCCGGGACAGGCATACAATGAGCAGTTCTTC.

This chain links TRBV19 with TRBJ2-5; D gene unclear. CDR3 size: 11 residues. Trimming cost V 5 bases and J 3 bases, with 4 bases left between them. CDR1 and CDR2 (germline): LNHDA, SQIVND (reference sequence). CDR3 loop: CASSVKETQYF. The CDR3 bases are TGTGCCAGTAGTGTTAAAGAGACCCAGTACTTC.

CDR3 amino acids: CASTWTGANTGELFF. The CDR3 DNA is TGCGCCAGCACCTGGACAGGGGCGAACACCGGGGAGCTGTTTTTT. This sequence joins TRBV5-1 and TRBJ2-2; 9 nucleotides agree with TRBD1. Trimming at V came to 6 bases and at J to 0 bases, leaving 3 bases not matched to a gene. The CDR3 length is 15 residues. Germline V gene lookup returns CDR1 SGHRS and CDR2 YFSETQ. Filled out from reference TRBV5-1 and TRBJ2-2, the complete variable domain reads KAGVTQTPRYLIKTRGQQVTLSCSPISGHRSVSWYQQTPGQGLQFLFEYFSETQRNKGNFPGRFSGRQFSNSRSEMNVSTLELGDSALYLCASTWTGANTGELFFGEGSRLTVL.

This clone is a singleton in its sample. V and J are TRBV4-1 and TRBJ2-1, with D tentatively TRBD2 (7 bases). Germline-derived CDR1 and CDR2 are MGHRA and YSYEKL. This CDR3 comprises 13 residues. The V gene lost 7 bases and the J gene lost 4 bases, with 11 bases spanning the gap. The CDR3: CASKGGSYNEQFF. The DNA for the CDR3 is TGCGCCAGCAAGGGGGGGTCTTACAATGAGCAGTTCTTC.

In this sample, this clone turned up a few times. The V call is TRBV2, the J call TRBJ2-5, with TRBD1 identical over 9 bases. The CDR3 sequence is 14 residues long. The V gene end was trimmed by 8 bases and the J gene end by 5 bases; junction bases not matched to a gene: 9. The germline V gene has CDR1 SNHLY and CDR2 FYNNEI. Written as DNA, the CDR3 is TGTGCCAGCCAACTGAACAGGGGGCAGGAGACCCAGTACTTC. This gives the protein CASQLNRGQETQYF.

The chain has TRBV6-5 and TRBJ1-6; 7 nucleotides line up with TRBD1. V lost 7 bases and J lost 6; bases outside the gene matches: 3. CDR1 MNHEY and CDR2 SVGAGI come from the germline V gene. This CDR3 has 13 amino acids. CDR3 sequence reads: CASKPGGNSPLHF. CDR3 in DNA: TGTGCCAGCAAACCAGGGGGTAATTCACCCCTCCACTTT.

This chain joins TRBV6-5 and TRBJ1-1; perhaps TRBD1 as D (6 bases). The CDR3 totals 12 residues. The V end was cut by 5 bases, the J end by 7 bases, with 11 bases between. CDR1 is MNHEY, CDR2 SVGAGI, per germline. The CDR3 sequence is CASSRGQSEAFF. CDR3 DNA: TGTGCCAGCAGTAGAGGACAGAGTGAAGCTTTCTTT.

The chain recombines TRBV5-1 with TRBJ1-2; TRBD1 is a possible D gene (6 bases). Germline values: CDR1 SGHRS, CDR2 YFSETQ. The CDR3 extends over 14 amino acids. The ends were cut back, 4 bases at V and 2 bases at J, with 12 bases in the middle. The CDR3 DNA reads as TGCGCCAGCAGCCCGGACAGTGTAAACTATGGCTACACCTTC. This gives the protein CASSPDSVNYGYTF.

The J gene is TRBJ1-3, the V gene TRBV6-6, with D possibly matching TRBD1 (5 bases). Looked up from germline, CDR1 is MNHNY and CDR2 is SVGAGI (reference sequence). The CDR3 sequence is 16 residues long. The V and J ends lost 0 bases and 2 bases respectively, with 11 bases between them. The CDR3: CASSYSREGAGNTIYF. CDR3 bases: TGTGCCAGCAGTTACTCTAGGGAAGGGGCTGGAAACACCATATATTTT.

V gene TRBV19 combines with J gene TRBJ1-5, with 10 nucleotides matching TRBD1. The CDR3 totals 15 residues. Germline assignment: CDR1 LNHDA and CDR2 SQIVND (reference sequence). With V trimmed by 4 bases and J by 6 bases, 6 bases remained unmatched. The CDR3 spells CASSTDRGQGQPQHF. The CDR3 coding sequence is TGTGCCAGTAGTACCGACAGGGGGCAGGGTCAGCCCCAGCATTTT.

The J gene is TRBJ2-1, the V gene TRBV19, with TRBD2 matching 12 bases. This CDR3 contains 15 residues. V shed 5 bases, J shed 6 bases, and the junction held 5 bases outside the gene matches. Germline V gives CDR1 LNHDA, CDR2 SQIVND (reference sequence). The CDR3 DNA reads TGTGCCAGTAGTGCCCTAGCGGGAGGGGGCAATGAGCAGTTCTTC. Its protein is CASSALAGGGNEQFF.

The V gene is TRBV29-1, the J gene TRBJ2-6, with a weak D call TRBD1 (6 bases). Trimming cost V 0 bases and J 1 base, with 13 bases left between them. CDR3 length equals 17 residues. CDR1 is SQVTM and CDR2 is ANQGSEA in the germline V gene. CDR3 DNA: TGCAGCGTTGAAGATCAAAATCAGGGGTCTGGGGCCAACGTCCTGACTTTC. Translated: CSVEDQNQGSGANVLTF.

CDR3 nucleotide sequence: TGTGCCAGCAGCTTGGAAGCTGGCGAGCAGTACTTC. Protein sequence: CASSLEAGEQYF. This chain connects TRBV5-4 to TRBJ2-7; D is uncertain. Trimming pared 0 bases from V and 6 bases from J, leaving 7 bases between. The CDR3 consists of 12 residues. The germline CDR1 and CDR2 sequences are SGHNT and YYREEE (reference sequence).

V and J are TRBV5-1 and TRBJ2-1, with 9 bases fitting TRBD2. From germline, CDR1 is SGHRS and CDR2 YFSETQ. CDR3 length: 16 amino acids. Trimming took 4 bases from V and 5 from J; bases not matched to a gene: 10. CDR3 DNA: TGCGCCAGCAGCCCCACTGGGGCGGGAGGGGACAATGAGCAGTTCTTC. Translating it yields CASSPTGAGGDNEQFF. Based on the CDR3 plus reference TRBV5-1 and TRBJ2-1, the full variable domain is KAGVTQTPRYLIKTRGQQVTLSCSPISGHRSVSWYQQTPGQGLQFLFEYFSETQRNKGNFPGRFSGRQFSNSRSEMNVSTLELGDSALYLCASSPTGAGGDNEQFFGPGTRLTVL.

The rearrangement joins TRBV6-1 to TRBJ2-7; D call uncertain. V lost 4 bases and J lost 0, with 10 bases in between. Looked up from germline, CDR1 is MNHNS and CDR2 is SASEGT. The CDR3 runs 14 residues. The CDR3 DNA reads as TGTGCCAGCAGTGCCGAAGCCCTCTCCTACGAGCAGTACTTC. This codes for CASSAEALSYEQYF.

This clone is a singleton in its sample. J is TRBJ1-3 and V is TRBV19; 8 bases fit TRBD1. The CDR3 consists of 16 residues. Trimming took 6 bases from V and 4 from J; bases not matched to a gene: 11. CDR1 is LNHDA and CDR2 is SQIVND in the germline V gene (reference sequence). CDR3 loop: CASSTWSGTGGNTIYF. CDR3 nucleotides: TGTGCCAGTAGCACGTGGTCAGGGACAGGCGGAAACACCATATATTTT.

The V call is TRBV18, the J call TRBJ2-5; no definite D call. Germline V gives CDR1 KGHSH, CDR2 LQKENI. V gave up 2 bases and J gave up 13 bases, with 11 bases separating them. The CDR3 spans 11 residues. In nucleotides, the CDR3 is TGTGCCAGCTCACCAATCCAAACTTGGTACTTC. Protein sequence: CASSPIQTWYF.

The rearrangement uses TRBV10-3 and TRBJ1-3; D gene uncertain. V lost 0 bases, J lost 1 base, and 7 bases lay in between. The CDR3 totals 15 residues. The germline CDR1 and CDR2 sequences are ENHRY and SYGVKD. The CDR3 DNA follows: TGTGCCATCAGTGAGTCGAGTAGATCTGGAAACACCATATATTTT. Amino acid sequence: CAISESSRSGNTIYF.

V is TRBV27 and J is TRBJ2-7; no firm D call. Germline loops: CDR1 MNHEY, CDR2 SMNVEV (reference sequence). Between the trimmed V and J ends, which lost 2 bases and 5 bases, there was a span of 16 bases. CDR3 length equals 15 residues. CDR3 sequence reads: CASSLKALLSDEQYF. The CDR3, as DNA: TGTGCCAGCAGTTTAAAAGCCCTCCTTTCGGACGAGCAGTACTTC.

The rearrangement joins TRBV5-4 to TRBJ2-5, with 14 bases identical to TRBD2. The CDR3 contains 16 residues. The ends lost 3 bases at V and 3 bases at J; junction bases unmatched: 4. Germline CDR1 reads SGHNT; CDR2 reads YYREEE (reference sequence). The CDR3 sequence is CASSSRTSGRKETQYF. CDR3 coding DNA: TGTGCCAGCAGCTCGCGGACTAGCGGGAGGAAAGAGACCCAGTACTTC.

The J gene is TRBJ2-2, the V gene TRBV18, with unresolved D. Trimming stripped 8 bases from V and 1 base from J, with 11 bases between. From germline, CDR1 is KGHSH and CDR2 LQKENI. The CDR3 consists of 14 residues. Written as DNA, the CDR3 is TGTGCCAGCCAGAAAGACAAGAACACCGGGGAGCTGTTTTTT. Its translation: CASQKDKNTGELFF.

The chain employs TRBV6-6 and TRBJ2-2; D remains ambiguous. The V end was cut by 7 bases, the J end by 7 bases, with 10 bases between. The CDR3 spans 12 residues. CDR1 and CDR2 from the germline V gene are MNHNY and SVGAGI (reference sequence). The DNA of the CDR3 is TGTGCCAGCACGGAGAGCAGCGGGGAGCTGTTTTTT. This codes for CASTESSGELFF.

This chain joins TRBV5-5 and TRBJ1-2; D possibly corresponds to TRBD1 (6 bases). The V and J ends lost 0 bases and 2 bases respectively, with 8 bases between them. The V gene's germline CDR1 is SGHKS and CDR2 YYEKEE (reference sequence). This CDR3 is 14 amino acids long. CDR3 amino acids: CASSLDRVNYGYTF. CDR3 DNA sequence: TGTGCCAGCAGCTTGGACAGGGTGAACTATGGCTACACCTTC.

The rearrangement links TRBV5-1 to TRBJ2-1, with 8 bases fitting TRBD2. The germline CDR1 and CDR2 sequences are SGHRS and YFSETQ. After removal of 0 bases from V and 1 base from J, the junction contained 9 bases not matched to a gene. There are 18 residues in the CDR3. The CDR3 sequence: CASSLGVWSGRSYNEQFF. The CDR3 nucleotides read TGCGCCAGCAGCTTGGGGGTGTGGAGCGGGAGATCCTACAATGAGCAGTTCTTC.

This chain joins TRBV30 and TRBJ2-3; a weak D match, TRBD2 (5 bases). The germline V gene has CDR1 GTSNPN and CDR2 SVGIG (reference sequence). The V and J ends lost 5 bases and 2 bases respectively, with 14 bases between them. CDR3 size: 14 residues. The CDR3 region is CAWGVGGATDTQYF. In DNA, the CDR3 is TGTGCCTGGGGGGTAGGAGGAGCCACAGATACGCAGTATTTT.